The 20 T cell receptor beta chains below were found in one sample sequenced in a study of tissue T cells after allogeneic stem cell transplantation. Here immunoSEQ multiplex PCR was the method, and the copy in TCRdb shows in-frame clones only, minus some. The table includes 9,500 to 10,000 clones, 65% detected once. The source was tissue from the stomach, collected at autopsy. These receptors all stem from a male donor aged 60 or over with lung cancer.

A few counts support this clone. This chain connects TRBV6-2 or TRBV6-3 to TRBJ2-5; D may be TRBD2 (6 bases). There are 13 residues in the CDR3. V lost 3 bases, J lost 2 bases, and 7 bases lay in between. Per the germline V gene, CDR1 is MNHEY and CDR2 is SVGEGT. The CDR3 DNA sequence: TGTGCCAGCAGTTATGGGAGGCAAGAGACCCAGTACTTC. Translation gives CASSYGRQETQYF.

The chain has TRBV10-1 and TRBJ2-3, with 9 nucleotides matching TRBD2. Looked up from germline, CDR1 is WNHNN and CDR2 is SYGVQD (reference sequence). This CDR3 contains 16 residues. V lost 4 bases, J lost 0 bases, and 5 bases stayed unmatched. CDR3 bases: TGCGCCAGCAGTGCCCAGACTAGCGGTAGCACAGATACGCAGTATTTT. Translation: CASSAQTSGSTDTQYF.

The rearrangement joins TRBV28 to TRBJ2-1, with 7 bases fitting TRBD2. The CDR3 covers 15 residues. V was pared by 7 bases and J by 4 bases, with 10 bases of the junction left unmatched. Germline V gene lookup returns CDR1 MDHEN and CDR2 SYDVKM. Here the CDR3 reads CASTLGGGQYNEQFF. CDR3 nucleotides: TGTGCCAGCACCCTGGGGGGGGGTCAGTACAATGAGCAGTTCTTC.

The V gene is TRBV6-6, the J gene TRBJ2-1; D may be TRBD1 or TRBD2 (5 bases each). The CDR3 is 14 residues long. The ends were cut back, 4 bases at V and 5 bases at J, with 12 bases in the middle. Germline CDR1 MNHNY, CDR2 SVGAGI (reference sequence). The CDR3 DNA follows: TGTGCCAGCAGTTCCCGGGGCTCAGACAATGAGCAGTTCTTC. It is translated as CASSSRGSDNEQFF.

The CDR3 nucleotides are TGTGCCTGGAGTGTAATGGCGGCCGGGACTAGCGGGAGGGCCAGGGAGACCCAGTACTTC. It codes for CAWSVMAAGTSGRARETQYF. The V and J genes are TRBV30 and TRBJ2-5; 16 nucleotides match TRBD2. V was clipped by 0 bases and J by 5 bases; unmatched bases: 15. Germline values: CDR1 GTSNPN, CDR2 SVGIG (reference sequence). The CDR3 is made up of 20 amino acids.

The V and J genes are TRBV6-5 and TRBJ1-1, with D perhaps matching TRBD1 (6 bases). CDR1 is MNHEY, CDR2 SVGAGI, per germline. The CDR3 is 14 amino acids. V was trimmed by 6 bases and J by 4 bases, leaving 15 bases between them. The CDR3 nucleotides read TGTGCCAGCAGGGGAGGGACATCAGGCACTGAAGCTTTCTTT. Amino acids: CASRGGTSGTEAFF.

This rearrangement joins TRBV6-5 to TRBJ1-4, with 8 bases that match TRBD1. The CDR3 covers 14 residues. Germline V gene sequence: CDR1 MNHEY, CDR2 SVGAGI. V was clipped by 0 bases and J by 8 bases; unmatched bases: 2. CDR3 DNA sequence: TGTGCCAGCAGTTACTCGACAGGGGACGAAAAACTGTTTTTT. Amino acids: CASSYSTGDEKLFF.

The V gene is TRBV9, the J gene TRBJ2-5; TRBD1 is a possible D gene (5 bases). Per germline, CDR1 SGDLS and CDR2 YYNGEE. The V end lost 0 bases, the J end lost 5 bases, and 14 bases lay between the germline ends. This CDR3 spans 15 amino acids. CDR3 protein: CASSVGVQGRETQYF. DNA of the CDR3: TGTGCCAGCAGCGTAGGGGTCCAGGGTAGGGAGACCCAGTACTTC.

The genes are TRBV15 and TRBJ2-3; 12 bases are shared with TRBD2. CDR1 and CDR2 (germline): LNHNV, YYDKDF (reference sequence). This CDR3 has 17 amino acids. Trimming cost V 0 bases and J 3 bases; bases outside gene matches: 4. In DNA form, the CDR3 reads TGTGCCACCAGCAGAGATAGGACTAGCGGGATGACAGATACGCAGTATTTT. It codes for CATSRDRTSGMTDTQYF.

The J gene is TRBJ1-3, the V gene TRBV5-4, with D possibly being TRBD1 (5 bases). The CDR3 has 14 amino acids. V lost 4 bases and J 1 base, leaving 9 bases between the germline ends. Per the germline V gene, CDR1 is SGHNT and CDR2 is YYREEE (reference sequence). CDR3 in amino acids: CASSLGRSGNTIYF. CDR3 DNA sequence: TGTGCCAGCAGCCTGGGACGGTCTGGAAACACCATATATTTT.

This rearrangement joins TRBV6-5 to TRBJ1-1, with D perhaps TRBD1 (6 bases). The ends were cut back, 2 bases at V and 6 bases at J, with 16 bases in the middle. The CDR3 runs 15 residues. Germline V gene data show CDR1 as MNHEY and CDR2 as SVGAGI. For the CDR3, the DNA is TGTGCCAGCAGTTACCGAACGGGGGGGGCCCCTGAAGCTTTCTTT. Its protein product is CASSYRTGGAPEAFF.

CDR3 DNA: TGTGCCAGCAGCTCACCACAGGGTAGGACCCAGTACTTC. Amino acid sequence: CASSSPQGRTQYF. The chain joins TRBV7-8 to TRBJ2-5; D is possibly TRBD1 (6 bases). Germline CDR1 and CDR2: SGHVS and FQNEAQ. Trimming took off 4 bases at V and 7 bases at J, with 13 bases between the two ends. The CDR3 has 13 amino acids.

The V call is TRBV7-2, the J call TRBJ1-6; D is undetermined. The CDR3 is 15 amino acids. Trimming took off 5 bases at V and 7 bases at J, with 15 bases between the two ends. Germline lookup yields CDR1 SGHTA and CDR2 FQGNSA. The CDR3 spells CASSPTTKENSPLHF. DNA for the CDR3: TGTGCCAGCAGCCCCACAACTAAAGAAAATTCACCCCTCCACTTT.

The chain recombines TRBV14 with TRBJ2-7; D not certain. CDR1 SGHDN and CDR2 FVKESK come from the germline V gene. This CDR3 spans 12 amino acids. The V gene lost 0 bases and the J gene lost 8 bases, with 8 bases spanning the gap. CDR3 region: CASSQDRTQQYF. Written as DNA, the CDR3 is TGTGCCAGCAGCCAAGATCGGACGCAGCAGTACTTC. The entire variable domain, with the rest obtained from reference TRBV14 and TRBJ2-7, is as follows: EAGVTQFPSHSVIEKGQTVTLRCDPISGHDNLYWYRRVMGKEIKFLLHFVKESKQDESGMPNNRFLAERTGGTYSTLKVQPAELEDSGVYFCASSQDRTQQYFGPGTRLTVT.

The rearrangement links TRBV20-1 to TRBJ2-5, with no clear D. The CDR3 runs 11 residues. The germline V gene has CDR1 DFQATT and CDR2 SNEGSKA (reference sequence). V lost 1 base, J lost 7 bases, and 7 bases lay in between. The CDR3 DNA follows: TGCAGTGCTAGAGTCCTGGGGACCCAGTACTTC. As protein: CSARVLGTQYF.

By share of the sample, this clone is medium-sized. The V call is TRBV18, the J call TRBJ1-1; D uncertain. Germline CDR1 is KGHSH and CDR2 is LQKENI. There are 13 residues in the CDR3. Between the trimmed V and J ends, which lost 3 bases and 1 base, there was a span of 6 bases. The CDR3: CASSPVENTEAFF. The CDR3 DNA reads as TGTGCCAGCTCACCGGTTGAGAACACTGAAGCTTTCTTT.

CDR3 loop: CASSPYAGLAYEQYF. The CDR3 DNA reads as TGTGCCAGCAGCCCCTACGCGGGGCTGGCCTACGAGCAGTACTTC. The chain uses TRBV5-6 and TRBJ2-7; D is possibly TRBD2 (6 bases). The V gene's germline CDR1 is SGHDT and CDR2 YYEEEE. CDR3 length: 15 amino acids. The V end was cut by 4 bases, the J end by 2 bases, with 16 bases between.

The V call is TRBV4-3, the J call TRBJ2-3, with D perhaps given as TRBD1 or TRBD2 (5 bases each). The CDR3 runs 14 residues. Trimming cost V 3 bases and J 0 bases, with 7 bases left between them. Germline V CDR1 and CDR2: LGHNA, YSLEER. The CDR3 here is CASSQGVSTDTQYF. The DNA for the CDR3 is TGCGCCAGCAGCCAGGGGGTCAGCACAGATACGCAGTATTTT.

This clone was counted only a few times. The rearrangement joins TRBV9 to TRBJ2-1; either TRBD1 or TRBD2 may supply D (5 bases each). CDR3 length: 15 amino acids. CDR1 and CDR2 from the germline V gene are SGDLS and YYNGEE. The ends were cut back, 4 bases at V and 3 bases at J, with 14 bases in the middle. DNA for the CDR3: TGTGCCAGCAGCACCACAGGACGGGGCTACAATGAGCAGTTCTTC. Its translation: CASSTTGRGYNEQFF.

This clone ranks as medium-sized. The chain is built from TRBV14 and TRBJ1-1; a possible D gene is TRBD1 (5 bases). In germline, CDR1 is SGHDN, CDR2 FVKESK. The CDR3 consists of 13 residues. Trimming stripped 4 bases from V and 11 bases from J, with 17 bases between. The CDR3 is CASSLPGGMQAFF. The CDR3 DNA sequence: TGTGCCAGCAGCCTCCCCGGGGGGATGCAGGCTTTCTTT.